The 8 T cell receptor beta chains given below trace back to one sample, sequenced in a study of blood T cell repertoires in COVID-19 (dated by TCRdb to 2018 to 2021). The library was prepared using the immunoSEQ multiplex PCR assay. Here the immuneACCESS table is served through TCRdb, limited to in-frame sequences with V and J called. Missing clones are a known gap in these copies; in checked studies unresolved V genes cover under half, and the rest lacks a known reason. Within this sample are around 76,000 clones, with over 65% of them counted one time only. About 0.87% of the sample comes from the top ten. Sequencing was performed on peripheral blood. These TCRs come from a woman aged 65 to 85 with acute or convalescent COVID-19.

The V call is TRBV20-1, the J call TRBJ1-2; D may be TRBD1 (6 bases). Trimming removed 6 bases at V and 7 bases at J, with 9 bases between. Germline-derived CDR1 and CDR2 are DFQATT and SNEGSKA (reference sequence). There are 10 residues in the CDR3. The CDR3 region is CSAQGPGYTF. The DNA for the CDR3 is TGCAGTGCACAGGGTCCTGGCTACACCTTC.

This clone appeared once. The rearrangement links TRBV28 to TRBJ2-1, with 8 nucleotides matching TRBD2. The germline CDR1 and CDR2 sequences are MDHEN and SYDVKM. Trimming removed 6 bases from V and 14 bases from J; junction bases left unmatched: 9. The CDR3 sequence is 12 residues long. The CDR3 coding sequence is TGTGCCAGCAGAAGCGGGAGCGGACGTGAGTTCTTC. It specifies CASRSGSGREFF.

This chain connects TRBV29-1 to TRBJ2-2; tentatively, D is TRBD1 (8 bases). V was trimmed by 4 bases and J by 6 bases, leaving 12 bases between them. The CDR3 runs to 13 residues. From germline, CDR1 is SQVTM and CDR2 ANQGSEA. The CDR3 protein is CSVGTGGAGELFF. CDR3 DNA: TGCAGCGTTGGAACAGGGGGGGCCGGGGAGCTGTTTTTT.

The chain combines TRBV4-1 with TRBJ2-5, with a weak D call TRBD2 (6 bases). The V gene's germline CDR1 is MGHRA and CDR2 YSYEKL. CDR3 length: 15 amino acids. The V and J ends lost 1 base and 5 bases respectively, with 14 bases between them. The CDR3 sequence is CASSQGGLPAETQYF. The CDR3 bases are TGCGCCAGCAGCCAAGGGGGACTTCCGGCGGAGACCCAGTACTTC.

This chain connects TRBV24-1 to TRBJ2-1; weak D call: TRBD2 (6 bases). Trimming shortened V by 10 bases and J by 6 bases, and 15 bases separated the two germline ends. The germline V gene encodes CDR1 KGHDR and CDR2 SFDVKD. This CDR3 region has 13 residues. CDR3 nucleotides: TGTGCCACGGGCCGGGGTAGCGGCAATGAGCAGTTCTTC. It specifies CATGRGSGNEQFF.

The V gene is TRBV11-2, the J gene TRBJ1-1; D gene ambiguous. Trimming left V 1 base short and J 0 bases short, with 9 bases between. The CDR3 sequence is 15 residues long. Germline assignment: CDR1 SGHAT and CDR2 FQNNGV. In DNA form, the CDR3 reads TGTGCCAGCAGCTTAGCGGAGGGAATGAACACTGAAGCTTTCTTT. This translates into CASSLAEGMNTEAFF.

The rearrangement links TRBV5-1 to TRBJ1-2; the D gene is possibly TRBD1 (6 bases). CDR3 length: 14 residues. V was trimmed by 0 bases and J by 6 bases, leaving 12 bases between them. Germline V gene lookup returns CDR1 SGHRS and CDR2 YFSETQ. CDR3 sequence: CASSLERTENGYTF. CDR3 DNA sequence: TGCGCCAGCAGCTTGGAGAGGACAGAAAATGGCTACACCTTC.

The genes are TRBV9 and TRBJ2-5, with D maybe TRBD1 (7 bases). CDR3 size: 13 residues. With 0 bases removed from V and 8 bases from J, the gap between germline ends came to 11 bases. Germline-derived CDR1 and CDR2 are SGDLS and YYNGEE. The CDR3, as DNA: TGTGCCAGCAGCGTAGCAGGGGGGCTTACCCAGTACTTC. Its protein product is CASSVAGGLTQYF.